Each of the 27 T cell receptor beta chains below was sequenced from the same sample in a study of T cells in Graves' hyperthyroidism and ophthalmopathy. Researchers took RNA transcripts and amplified the TCR beta CDR3 regions from them. The study used the HTBI primer set for a first-round RT-PCR of the TCR CDR3. TCRdb passed the multiplex PCR reads through MiXCR, listing each CDR3 protein once. Of under 350,000 distinct CDR3 sequences listed, roughly 15% are singletons. The sample taken for sequencing was blood. Receptors were obtained from a woman aged 30 to 39 with Graves' hyperthyroidism that later progressed to Graves' ophthalmopathy.

This clonotype showed up many times. V and J are TRBV27 and TRBJ2-7; possible D gene TRBD2, 5 bases. This CDR3 has 14 amino acids. Trimming pared 2 bases from V and 5 bases from J, leaving 13 bases between. CDR1 is MNHEY, CDR2 SMNVEV, per germline (reference sequence). CDR3 sequence: CASSLTRGRNEQYF. CDR3 nucleotide sequence: TGTGCCAGCAGTTTAACTCGGGGTCGAAACGAGCAGTACTTC.

This clonotype occurred many times. The V and J genes are TRBV7-9 and TRBJ2-3; TRBD2 matches 10 bases. The CDR3 covers 19 residues. The ends lost 3 bases at V and 3 bases at J; junction bases unmatched: 15. The V gene's germline CDR1 is SEHNR and CDR2 FQNEAQ (reference sequence). CDR3 DNA sequence: TGTGCCAGCAGCTTTCGTGGCAGCGGGAGGGCCTTTCCGACAGATACGCAGTATTTT. Protein product: CASSFRGSGRAFPTDTQYF.

This clonotype was detected many times. CDR3 region: CASSPSFAADTEAFF. The CDR3 nucleotides are TGTGCCAGCAGTCCTTCTTTTGCCGCGGACACTGAAGCTTTCTTT. V gene TRBV28 combines with J gene TRBJ1-1, with unresolved D. Deletions cut 5 bases from V and 3 bases from J, with 16 bases between. The CDR3 runs 15 residues. Germline CDR1 reads MDHEN; CDR2 reads SYDVKM.

This clonotype was detected ten times or more. The chain carries TRBV20-1 and TRBJ2-4; 8 bases match TRBD1. The V and J ends lost 4 bases and 7 bases, in that order; junction bases with no gene match: 6. In germline, CDR1 is DFQATT, CDR2 SNEGSKA (reference sequence). CDR3 size: 13 residues. The CDR3, as DNA: TGCAGTGCTACGACAGGGGATTTGAACATTCAGTACTTC. This encodes CSATTGDLNIQYF.

This clonotype showed up many times. The V gene is TRBV12-3 or TRBV12-4, the J gene TRBJ1-1, with D possibly matching TRBD1 (5 bases). Trimming cost V 6 bases and J 6 bases, with 17 bases left between them. This CDR3 has 14 residues. The CDR3 DNA sequence: TGTGCCAGCAGGGCCGGGACGAAGGGTCCTGAAGCTTTCTTT. Encoded protein: CASRAGTKGPEAFF.

This clonotype was counted ten times or more. The chain couples TRBV20-1 to TRBJ2-1; tentatively, D is TRBD2 (6 bases). The CDR3 length is 16 residues. The V gene lost 0 bases and the J gene lost 4 bases, with 16 bases spanning the gap. CDR1 and CDR2 (germline): DFQATT, SNEGSKA (reference sequence). The CDR3 DNA sequence: TGCAGTGCTAGAGATCCCCTAGCGCGACCTTACAATGAGCAGTTCTTC. This translates into CSARDPLARPYNEQFF.

A remark on this clonotype: A read error is possible here, since a much larger clone lies one base away. The chain couples TRBV19 to TRBJ1-1; 7 positions agree with TRBD1. Trimming at V came to 4 bases and at J to 10 bases, leaving 12 bases not matched to a gene. The CDR3 sequence is 14 residues long. The germline V gene has CDR1 LNHDA and CDR2 SQIVND (reference sequence). The CDR3 sequence is CASSRTGLGIGAFF. In DNA form, the CDR3 reads TGTGCCAGTAGTAGGACAGGTCTGGGCATTGGAGCTTTCTTT.

This clonotype was seen at least ten times. The chain employs TRBV7-3 and TRBJ1-6; D call uncertain. CDR3 size: 14 residues. Trimming shortened V by 2 bases and J by 7 bases, and 9 bases separated the two germline ends. The germline gives CDR1 SGHTA, CDR2 FQGTGA. CDR3 nucleotides: TGTGCCAGCAGCTTAGAGTACACGAATTCACCCCTCCACTTT. As protein: CASSLEYTNSPLHF.

This clonotype was found a few times. The chain couples TRBV20-1 to TRBJ2-3, with 14 bases fitting TRBD2. The CDR3 is 15 amino acids. In germline, CDR1 is DFQATT, CDR2 SNEGSKA (reference sequence). V trimming: 5 bases; J trimming: 8 bases; junction bases outside the gene matches: 9. As DNA, the CDR3 is TGCAGTGCTCTCCCCGTCGGACTAGCGGGGGGTACGCAGTATTTT. It encodes CSALPVGLAGGTQYF.

This clonotype appeared many times. The rearrangement uses TRBV7-2 and TRBJ1-4; TRBD1 agrees at 7 bases. Germline assignment: CDR1 SGHTA and CDR2 FQGNSA. The CDR3 totals 15 residues. V shed 5 bases and J 5 bases; nucleotides not matched to a gene: 8. The CDR3 DNA is TGTGCCAGCAGCGTGGGGGGACAGCCAAATGAAAAACTGTTTTTT. Amino acids: CASSVGGQPNEKLFF.

The sample holds many counts of this clonotype. The V and J genes are TRBV2 and TRBJ2-2; D may be TRBD1 (7 bases). Germline assignment: CDR1 SNHLY and CDR2 FYNNEI. The CDR3 is 16 amino acids. The V and J ends lost 2 bases and 7 bases respectively, with 17 bases between them. The CDR3 spells CASSEKRAGGHGELFF. CDR3 sequence (DNA): TGTGCCAGCAGTGAAAAAAGGGCAGGGGGGCACGGGGAGCTGTTTTTT.

This clonotype was detected only a few times. This chain uses TRBV6-5 with TRBJ1-1; 7 nucleotides match TRBD1. Germline V lookup: CDR1 MNHEY, CDR2 SVGAGI. V gave up 1 base and J gave up 0 bases; unmatched junction bases: 14. The CDR3 extends over 19 amino acids. CDR3 residues: CASSYYYETGHLLNTEAFF. The CDR3 DNA sequence: TGTGCCAGCAGTTACTATTACGAGACAGGGCACCTACTGAACACTGAAGCTTTCTTT.

This clonotype was counted a single time. The chain has TRBV28 and TRBJ2-7; TRBD2 might be the D (5 bases). The ends were cut back, 5 bases at V and 6 bases at J, with 20 bases in the middle. Germline CDR1 is MDHEN and CDR2 is SYDVKM. The CDR3 is made up of 15 amino acids. In DNA, the CDR3 is TGTGCCAGCAGTCCGACCCGTTCGAGGGCCGGCGAGCAGTACTTC. Translated, it gives CASSPTRSRAGEQYF.

V usage is TRBV6-6 and J usage is TRBJ2-3, with 9 nucleotides matching TRBD1. Germline V CDR1 and CDR2: MNHNY, SVGAGI (reference sequence). CDR3 size: 19 residues. V shed 0 bases and J 8 bases; nucleotides not matched to a gene: 18. CDR3 loop: CASSYSTGGAEKEGSTQYF. The DNA of the CDR3 is TGTGCCAGCAGTTACTCCACAGGGGGCGCCGAAAAGGAGGGGAGTACGCAGTATTTT.

This clonotype was detected only a few times. This chain uses TRBV19 with TRBJ2-7, with 10 bases matching TRBD2. V shed 3 bases and J 4 bases; nucleotides not matched to a gene: 6. CDR3 size: 15 residues. Germline CDR1 reads LNHDA; CDR2 reads SQIVND (reference sequence). The CDR3 bases are TGTGCCAGTAGTATGCTAGCTAGCGGGAGTTACGAGCAGTACTTC. It encodes CASSMLASGSYEQYF.

The chain uses TRBV15 and TRBJ2-7; D is perhaps TRBD1 or TRBD2 (5 bases each). V was cut by 1 base and J by 2 bases, with 15 bases left in between. The CDR3 consists of 16 residues. The germline V gene encodes CDR1 LNHNV and CDR2 YYDKDF (reference sequence). CDR3 sequence: CATSRGSGTVAYEQYF. In DNA form, the CDR3 reads TGTGCCACCAGCAGAGGTTCCGGGACGGTGGCCTACGAGCAGTACTTC.

V is TRBV2 and J is TRBJ2-7; the D gene could be TRBD1 or TRBD2 (5 bases each). The CDR3 contains 15 residues. Deletions cut 6 bases from V and 5 bases from J, with 20 bases between. Germline CDR1 reads SNHLY; CDR2 reads FYNNEI. CDR3 coding DNA: TGTGCCAGCAGAAAAGCGGACATCTGGGACCACGAGCAGTACTTC. Translated: CASRKADIWDHEQYF. Together with reference TRBV2 and TRBJ2-7, the CDR3 gives the full variable domain: EPEVTQTPSHQVTQMGQEVILRCVPISNHLYFYWYRQILGQKVEFLVSFYNNEISEKSEIFDDQFSVERPDGSNFTLKIRSTKLEDSAMYFCASRKADIWDHEQYFGPGTRLTVT.

The chain recombines TRBV6-5 with TRBJ1-3, with D tentatively TRBD1 (5 bases). The germline V gene encodes CDR1 MNHEY and CDR2 SVGAGI. V was shortened by 0 bases and J by 9 bases, with 15 bases between the two germline ends. This CDR3 is built from 15 residues. CDR3 region: CASSYSAGTTRTIYF. CDR3 coding DNA: TGTGCCAGCAGTTACTCGGCAGGGACCACGCGCACCATATATTTT.

This clonotype appeared many times. The rearrangement links TRBV28 to TRBJ1-2; tentatively, D is TRBD1 (5 bases). The germline V and J ends were trimmed by 4 bases and 6 bases, with 12 bases remaining between them. CDR1 is MDHEN and CDR2 is SYDVKM in the germline V gene. CDR3 length: 13 amino acids. The CDR3 loop reads CASSSQGRHGYTF. CDR3 DNA: TGTGCCAGCAGTTCCCAGGGAAGGCATGGCTACACCTTC.

This clonotype was counted ten times or more. V usage is TRBV9 and J usage is TRBJ2-7; a weak D match, TRBD1 (6 bases). Deletions cut 8 bases from V and 2 bases from J, with 14 bases between. The CDR3 consists of 13 residues. CDR1 and CDR2 (germline): SGDLS, YYNGEE. CDR3 in amino acids: CASSPRGPYEQYF. The CDR3 DNA follows: TGTGCCAGTAGTCCCAGGGGACCCTACGAGCAGTACTTC.

This clonotype was detected ten times or more. CDR3 DNA sequence: TGTGCCAGCAGTTTGGGGCCGGGGGTTGAAAAACTGTTTTTT. It specifies CASSLGPGVEKLFF. The rearrangement links TRBV12-3 or TRBV12-4 to TRBJ1-4; possible D gene TRBD1, 5 bases. Between the trimmed V and J ends, which lost 3 bases and 7 bases, there was a span of 12 bases. The CDR3 covers 14 residues.

Ten or more counts support this clonotype. The rearrangement uses TRBV27 and TRBJ2-3; no definite D call. This CDR3 comprises 19 residues. Deletions cut 6 bases from V and 0 bases from J, with 25 bases between. CDR1 is MNHEY and CDR2 is SMNVEV in the germline V gene (reference sequence). The CDR3 reads CASRSLSFTGPASTDTQYF. CDR3 DNA: TGTGCCAGCAGATCCTTAAGTTTCACCGGTCCCGCTAGCACAGATACGCAGTATTTT.

Ten or more counts support this clonotype. This sequence joins TRBV6-1 and TRBJ2-7; D not certain. Germline V gene data show CDR1 as MNHNS and CDR2 as SASEGT. V shed 1 base and J shed 2 bases, with 3 bases lying between them. The CDR3 extends over 12 amino acids. CDR3 nucleotide sequence: TGTGCCAGCAGTGAAGGGGCCTACGAGCAGTACTTC. It specifies CASSEGAYEQYF.

This clonotype was counted many times. J is TRBJ1-2 and V is TRBV29-1; the match to TRBD1 covers 10 bases. V lost 5 bases and J lost 2; bases outside the gene matches: 11. CDR1 is SQVTM, CDR2 ANQGSEA, per germline. The CDR3 consists of 16 residues. In DNA, the CDR3 is TGCAGCGTTAACGTGGGGGACAGGGGATGGAACTATGGCTACACCTTC. Amino acid sequence: CSVNVGDRGWNYGYTF.

This clonotype showed up many times. This chain connects TRBV7-2 to TRBJ2-3; TRBD2 aligns across 15 bases. Germline-derived CDR1 and CDR2 are SGHTA and FQGNSA. This CDR3 is 17 amino acids long. Germline trimming cut 4 bases from V and 3 bases from J; bases unmatched to any gene: 5. CDR3 bases: TGTGCCAGCAGCTCCCCCGGACTAGCGGGAGGGACAGATACGCAGTATTTT. Residues: CASSSPGLAGGTDTQYF.

This clonotype was counted many times. CDR3 region: CASSRTVSPDTQYF. In DNA, the CDR3 is TGTGCCAGCAGCCGCACCGTATCCCCAGATACGCAGTATTTT. The chain recombines TRBV7-8 with TRBJ2-3, with D hard to call. The CDR3 contains 14 residues. V gave up 5 bases and J gave up 4 bases, with 13 bases separating them. Germline CDR1 is SGHVS and CDR2 is FQNEAQ.

This clonotype has just a few counts. The gene calls are TRBV6-4 and TRBJ2-7; 10 bases align to TRBD2. CDR3 length: 14 residues. The V segment lost 2 bases and the J segment 6 bases; nucleotides outside the gene matches: 4. Germline V gives CDR1 MRHNA, CDR2 SNTAGT. The CDR3 is CASSDLAGDPEQYF. The DNA for the CDR3 is TGTGCCAGCAGTGACCTAGCGGGAGACCCCGAGCAGTACTTC.